Sequencing of this T cell receptor beta chain was carried out in a study of OX40 agonist ivuxolimab in advanced cancers. In the study overall: Those treated in dose escalation had hepatocellular carcinoma, melanoma, renal cell cancer or head and neck cancer. A mean age of approximately 58 years, range roughly 20 to 80, was recorded, and roughly 83% were male.

Generated by immunoSEQ multiplex PCR, the TCRdb table keeps only in-frame clones and is missing some. The sample gives over 50,000 clones, roughly 86% of which show up once; about an eighth is in the top ten. V dropped 11 bases and J dropped 13 bases, with 14 bases sitting between them. This CDR3 region has 10 residues. Per the germline V gene, CDR1 is SNHLY and CDR2 is FYNNEI. The clonotype was recovered from an adult with an advanced solid tumor such as melanoma, head and neck, liver or kidney cancer. The starting material was CD4+ or CD8+ T cells sorted from blood, obtained in a trial of the OX40 agonist ivuxolimab. The J gene is TRBJ1-4, the V gene TRBV2; D is perhaps TRBD1 (5 bases). The CDR3 sequence: CAGTDGRLFF. In DNA, the CDR3 is TGTGCCGGGACCGACGGGCGACTGTTTTTT. Full variable domain (rest looked up from reference TRBV2 and TRBJ1-4): EPEVTQTPSHQVTQMGQEVILRCVPISNHLYFYWYRQILGQKVEFLVSFYNNEISEKSEIFDDQFSVERPDGSNFTLKIRSTKLEDSAMYFCAGTDGRLFFGSGTQLSVL.